This TCR beta chain was captured in a study of T cells expressing NK-cell markers. One entry per CDR3 protein, without DNA, is what TCRdb gives after re-calling the 5' RACE reads. This table lists 350,000 to 450,000 distinct CDR3 sequences. CDR3 length equals 16 residues. From germline, CDR1 is DFQATT and CDR2 SNEGSKA (reference sequence). Sequenced: blood T cells: a sorted CD56 or NKG2C T cell subset, CD4+ or CD8+ T cells, or bulk PBMC T cells (not recorded which). This TCR was sampled from a man aged 18-69 years in good health. The chain carries TRBV20-1 and TRBJ2-5; without DNA, the TCRdb call of TRBD1 cannot be checked. This CDR3 is CSARDSLPGFTETQYF.